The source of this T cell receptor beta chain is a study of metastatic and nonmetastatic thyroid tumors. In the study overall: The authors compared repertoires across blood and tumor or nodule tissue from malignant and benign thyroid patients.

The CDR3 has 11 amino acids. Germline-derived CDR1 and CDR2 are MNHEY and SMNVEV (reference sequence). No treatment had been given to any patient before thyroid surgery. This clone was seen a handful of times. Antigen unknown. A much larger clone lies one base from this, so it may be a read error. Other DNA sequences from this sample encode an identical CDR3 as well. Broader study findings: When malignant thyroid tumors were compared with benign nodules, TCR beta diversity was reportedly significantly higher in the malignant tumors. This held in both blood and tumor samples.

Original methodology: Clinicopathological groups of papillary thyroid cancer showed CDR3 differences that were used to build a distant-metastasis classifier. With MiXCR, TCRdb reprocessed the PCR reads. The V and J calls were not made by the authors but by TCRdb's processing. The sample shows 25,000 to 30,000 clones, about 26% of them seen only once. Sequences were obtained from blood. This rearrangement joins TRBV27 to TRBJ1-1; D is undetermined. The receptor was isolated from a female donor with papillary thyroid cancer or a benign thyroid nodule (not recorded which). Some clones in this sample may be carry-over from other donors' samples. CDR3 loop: CAGSRKGEAFF. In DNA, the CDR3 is TGTGCCGGCAGTAGAAAGGGTGAAGCCTTCTTT.